The rows below give T cell receptor beta chains drawn from one sample of a study of blood T cell repertoires in COVID-19. The assay was immunoSEQ multiplex PCR, and TCRdb's table has in-frame clones only and misses some. The repertoire holds 65,000 to 95,000 clones, around 90% seen once, with 7% to 8% in the top ten. What was sequenced was peripheral blood. These receptors were taken from a man aged 70 or older with acute or convalescent COVID-19. Each CDR3 is given with its conserved first and last residue. D genes are given only for firm matches. Size tells how often a clone was seen (once, few, many) or the class of an expanded clone, and some rows leave it out.

D,V,size,J,CDR3,DNA
TRBD2,TRBV4-3,NA,TRBJ2-1,CASSQEGIAGAPEQFF,TGCGCCAGCAGCCAAGAGGGGATAGCGGGGGCGCCTGAGCAGTTCTTC
NA,TRBV21-1,NA,TRBJ1-5,CASSKIPRGQVNQPQHF,TGTGCCAGCAGCAAAATCCCGAGGGGACAGGTCAATCAGCCCCAGCATTTT
NA,TRBV4-1,NA,TRBJ2-3,CASSNLGTDTQYF,TGCGCCAGCAGCAATCTCGGGACAGATACGCAGTATTTT
NA,TRBV19,NA,TRBJ1-5,CASSPPPYNQPQHF,TGTGCCAGTAGTCCGCCCCCCTACAATCAGCCCCAGCATTTT
TRBD2,TRBV6-5,NA,TRBJ2-3,CASRTSGGTDTQYF,TGTGCCTCCCGGACTAGCGGGGGCACAGATACGCAGTATTTT
NA,TRBV14,once,TRBJ1-2,CASSQEIRGEDGYTF,TGTGCCAGCAGCCAAGAAATCCGGGGGGAGGATGGCTACACCTTC
NA,TRBV7-3,NA,TRBJ2-6,CASSPNPILSGANVLTF,TGTGCCAGCAGCCCAAACCCCATACTCTCTGGGGCCAACGTCCTGACTTTC
TRBD2,TRBV2,NA,TRBJ2-1,CASSQSGTLADNNEQFF,TGTGCCAGCAGTCAATCAGGAACACTAGCGGATAACAATGAGCAGTTCTTC
NA,TRBV9,NA,TRBJ2-7,CASSVEVAGLKYF,TGTGCCAGCAGCGTAGAAGTCGCGGGTCTGAAGTACTTC
NA,TRBV20-1,NA,TRBJ1-4,CSARGEKLFF,TGCAGTGCCAGGGGTGAAAAACTGTTTTTT
TRBD2,TRBV20-1,once,TRBJ2-3,CSASSASEREGHRDTQYF,TGCAGTGCTAGTTCGGCTTCGGAGCGGGAGGGCCATAGAGATACGCAGTATTTT
TRBD1,TRBV28,NA,TRBJ2-7,CASRTSRQGPSEQYF,TGTGCCAGCAGAACGTCTCGACAGGGGCCCAGCGAGCAGTACTTC
NA,TRBV30,once,TRBJ1-6,CAGTSLTGSPLHF,TGTGCCGGAACTTCCTTGACAGGTTCACCCCTCCACTTT
NA,TRBV27,NA,TRBJ2-3,CASSLSGASAQYF,TGTGCCAGCAGTTTATCAGGGGCAAGTGCGCAGTATTTT
NA,TRBV5-4,NA,TRBJ2-2,CASSLRTAGSGELFF,TGTGCCAGCAGCTTACGGACGGCGGGGAGCGGGGAGCTGTTTTTT
TRBD1,TRBV5-1,NA,TRBJ1-3,CASSSRPTGGTVSGNTIYF,TGCGCCAGCAGCTCCCGTCCAACTGGCGGGACAGTTTCTGGAAACACCATATATTTT
NA,TRBV4-3,NA,TRBJ2-1,CASSYSASSYNEQFF,TGCGCCAGCAGCTATAGCGCGAGCTCCTACAATGAGCAGTTCTTC
NA,TRBV27,once,TRBJ2-7,CASSFAGFSYEQYF,TGTGCCAGCAGTTTCGCCGGGTTTTCCTACGAGCAGTACTTC
NA,TRBV3-1/TRBV3-2,few,TRBJ1-1,CASSLIPPQQSWTEAFF,TGTGCCAGCAGCCTTATCCCTCCGCAACAGTCATGGACTGAAGCTTTCTTT
TRBD1,TRBV3-1/TRBV3-2,NA,TRBJ1-6,CASSQATQTGGNSPLHF,TGTGCCAGCAGCCAGGCTACTCAGACAGGGGGTAATTCACCCCTCCACTTT
TRBD2,TRBV19,NA,TRBJ2-3,CASSTQTSGRTDTQYF,TGTGCCAGTAGTACACAGACTAGCGGGCGCACAGATACGCAGTATTTT
TRBD2,TRBV27,NA,TRBJ2-2,CASSKQRGNTGELFF,TGTGCCAGCAGTAAGCAGCGGGGGAACACCGGGGAGCTGTTTTTT
NA,TRBV27,NA,TRBJ2-3,CASSPGQFVGSTDTQYF,TGTGCCAGCAGTCCTGGACAGTTCGTAGGTAGCACAGATACGCAGTATTTT
NA,TRBV28,NA,TRBJ2-3,CASMVQSNTDTQYF,TGTGCCAGCATGGTACAGTCTAACACAGATACGCAGTATTTT
TRBD2,TRBV7-2,NA,TRBJ2-1,CASSLVAGSSYNEQFF,TGTGCCAGCAGCTTAGTAGCGGGGAGCTCCTACAATGAGCAGTTCTTC
NA,TRBV5-1,NA,TRBJ1-5,CASSFNQRLLGGEQPQHF,TGCGCCAGCAGCTTTAATCAGAGGCTCTTAGGGGGTGAACAGCCCCAGCATTTT
NA,TRBV2,NA,TRBJ1-1,CASSEAAGVMNTEAFF,TGTGCCAGCAGTGAAGCCGCCGGGGTTATGAACACTGAAGCTTTCTTT
TRBD2,TRBV15,NA,TRBJ2-1,CATSSGRVSYNEQFF,TGTGCCACCAGCAGCGGGAGGGTCTCCTACAATGAGCAGTTCTTC
NA,TRBV3-1/TRBV3-2,NA,TRBJ2-7,CASSQIGLYEQYF,TGTGCCAGCAGCCAAATCGGACTTTACGAGCAGTACTTC
TRBD2,TRBV7-9,once,TRBJ2-7,CASSLTSGSLNEQYF,TGTGCCAGCAGCTTGACTAGCGGGAGTCTCAACGAGCAGTACTTC
TRBD2,TRBV12-3/TRBV12-4,NA,TRBJ2-1,CASTRTSYNEQFF,TGTGCCAGCACCCGGACTAGCTACAATGAGCAGTTCTTC
NA,TRBV6-2/TRBV6-3,NA,TRBJ1-6,CASSYPGRVNSPLHF,TGTGCCAGCAGTTACCCGGGCAGGGTAAATTCACCCCTCCACTTT
NA,TRBV15,NA,TRBJ1-1,CATGAGRVETAEAFF,TGTGCCACCGGGGCAGGGCGAGTGGAAACAGCTGAAGCTTTCTTT
TRBD1,TRBV19,NA,TRBJ1-5,CASSITGTGGNQPQHF,TGTGCCAGTAGTATAACCGGGACAGGGGGGAATCAGCCCCAGCATTTT
NA,TRBV28,NA,TRBJ1-3,CASSLLASASGNTIYF,TGTGCCAGCAGTTTACTGGCCAGCGCCTCTGGAAACACCATATATTTT
TRBD1,TRBV3-1/TRBV3-2,once,TRBJ1-6,CASSQSGQANSPLHF,TGTGCCAGCAGCCAATCGGGACAGGCAAATTCACCCCTCCACTTT
TRBD1,TRBV4-3,NA,TRBJ1-6,CASSQGTGVNSPLHF,TGCGCCAGCAGCCAGGGGACAGGAGTAAATTCACCCCTCCACTTT
NA,TRBV6-2/TRBV6-3,NA,TRBJ1-4,CASNPRGLNEKLFF,TGTGCCAGCAACCCCAGAGGACTTAATGAAAAACTGTTTTTT